This T cell receptor (beta chain) appears in the sequencing data of a study of T cell responses to AZD1222 COVID-19 vaccine (dated by TCRdb to about 2021). Looking at the study overall: A total of about 230 trial participants underwent TCR sequencing, of whom about 210 received two doses of AZD1222 and about 26 received two doses of the MenACWY control vaccine. Trial participants were enrolled by age into 18-55, 56-69 and 70-plus year subgroups, with approximately 150, 28 and 58 TCR-sequenced participants respectively. What the authors observed across the whole study: Because no samples from the day 14 peak response were available, repertoires could be characterized only after the peak T cell response. Participants were mostly white British, with more females than males. The authors suggested clonal diversity may have been underestimated. The 56-69-year group was small, and its depth increase did not reach significance, likely because of low power. CD4 TCRs associated with the vaccine covered the entire spike protein, and the dominant responses were in regions 160-218 and 743-854. A significant rise in spike-specific TCR breadth and depth was observed after two AZD1222 doses relative to day 0 and relative to MenACWY recipients. Nearly half of unique spike-specific TCRs reportedly recognized epitopes outside regions mutated in the B.1.351 and B.1.1.7 variants. Conclusions about previously exposed vaccinees were limited because only six AZD1222 recipients were SARS-CoV-2 seropositive at baseline.

Via the germline V gene (reference sequence), CDR1 is MNHEY and CDR2 SMNVEV. Reading from cysteine to phenylalanine, the CDR3 counts 14 amino acids. Just CDR3 DNA is preserved here, 42 bases in frame from base 1. A distance of 7 bases separates the germline ends of V and J, which lose 3 bases and 1 base respectively. The meaning of the sample's time point label: about 28 days (+/-7) after the second vaccine dose. AZD1222 recipients whose second dose came at about 4 weeks and those whose second dose came at about 12 weeks were combined into one group, since spike-specific TCR depth and breadth did not differ between the two schedules. The vaccinee samples were drawn from two UK trials, COV001 and COV002, one of which was a single-blind randomized controlled phase 2/3 trial testing AZD1222 (ChAdOx1 nCoV-19) in healthy adults. Trial participant PBMC samples were collected at day 0 and day 28 after the second dose for TCRbeta chain sequencing.

A remark on this clone: The antigen it recognizes is unknown. Within one base of it there is no much larger clone, and no base qualities were kept.

The CDR3 regions of human TCRbeta chains were subjected to immunosequencing. The published analysis was carried out like this. Repertoire TCRs were checked for matches against a reference library of SARS-CoV-2-specific TCRs that had been generated using the MIRA antigen-specificity platform. Breadth was defined as the fraction of unique TCRs that were SARS-CoV-2-associated, and depth was defined as the fraction of total T cells that were SARS-CoV-2-associated. Each spike-specific TCR was assigned to its reactive spike region and to a CD4 or CD8 class using the MIRA data. Log10-transformed breadth and depth values were compared by one-way ANOVA with Sidak's multiple comparisons tests. Here the immuneACCESS table is served through TCRdb, limited to in-frame sequences with V and J called. Missing clones are a known gap in these copies; in checked studies unresolved V genes cover under half, and the rest lacks a known reason. The DNA was the basis for D and trimming; V, J and clone size are from that table. This sample gives about 140,000 clones in total; about 86% of them show up just once. Less than 6% of the sample rests with the top ten.

The clonotype was recovered from an adult who received the AZD1222 COVID-19 vaccine. Material: peripheral blood, obtained 28 days after the second AZD1222 dose. This chain is built from TRBV27 and TRBJ1-5, with the D segment identity uncertain. The CDR3 protein: CASSLEGSNQPQHF. The DNA sequence reads TGTGCCAGCAGTTTGGAGGGAAGCAATCAGCCCCAGCATTTT.